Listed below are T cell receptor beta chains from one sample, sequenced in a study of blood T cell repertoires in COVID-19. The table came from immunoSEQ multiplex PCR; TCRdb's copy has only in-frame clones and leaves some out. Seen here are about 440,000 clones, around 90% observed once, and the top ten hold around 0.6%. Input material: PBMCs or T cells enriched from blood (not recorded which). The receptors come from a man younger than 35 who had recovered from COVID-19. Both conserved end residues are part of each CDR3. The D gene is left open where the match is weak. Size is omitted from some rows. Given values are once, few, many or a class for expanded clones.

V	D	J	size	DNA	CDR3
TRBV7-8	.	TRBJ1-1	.	TGTGCCAGCAGCCTCCCCAGGGGACCTGAAGCTTTCTTT	CASSLPRGPEAFF
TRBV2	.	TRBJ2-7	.	TGTGCCAGCGGCACAGCGCGCGATGGGACATACGCCTACGAGCAGTACTTC	CASGTARDGTYAYEQYF
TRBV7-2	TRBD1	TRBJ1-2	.	TGTGCCAGCAGCTTATCCGGGACAGAGGTTTATGGCTACACCTTC	CASSLSGTEVYGYTF
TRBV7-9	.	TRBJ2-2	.	TGTGCCAGCAGCTTATCTTCCCCCACCGGGGAGCTGTTTTTT	CASSLSSPTGELFF
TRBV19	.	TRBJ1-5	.	TGTCCGCAGTACTATAGCAATCAGCCCCAGCATTTT	CPQYYSNQPQHF
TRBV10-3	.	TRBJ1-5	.	TGTGCCATCAGTGTATCAGGGGAAGGACAGCCCCAGCATTTT	CAISVSGEGQPQHF
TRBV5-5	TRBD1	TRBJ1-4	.	TGTGCCAGCAGCTTCAGGGGGCTCCCTAATGAAAAACTGTTTTTT	CASSFRGLPNEKLFF
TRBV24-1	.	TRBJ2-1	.	TGTGCCACCAGTGATTTTTCCCGGGGGTACAATGAGCAGTTCTTC	CATSDFSRGYNEQFF
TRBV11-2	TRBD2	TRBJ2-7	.	TGTGCCAGCAGCCATACTAGCGGGGCAACTTACGAGCAGTACTTC	CASSHTSGATYEQYF
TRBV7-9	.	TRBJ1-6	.	TGTGCCAGCAGCTTAGCGAGCGGAGTTAATTCACCCCTCCACTTT	CASSLASGVNSPLHF
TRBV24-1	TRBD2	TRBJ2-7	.	TGTGCCACCAGTGATAGACTAGCGGCCCCCCGTTACGAGCAGTACTTC	CATSDRLAAPRYEQYF
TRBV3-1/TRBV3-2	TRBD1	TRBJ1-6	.	TGTGCCAGCAGTAGAGACAGGGAGTCGCCCCTCCACTTT	CASSRDRESPLHF
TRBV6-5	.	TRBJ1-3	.	TGTGCCAGCAGTTACCGGCGCAGGGCTGAAAACACCATATATTTT	CASSYRRRAENTIYF
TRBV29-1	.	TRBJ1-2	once	TGCAGCGTTGAAGCCACCGGTATAGCACGCACCCACTACGATGGCTACACCTTC	CSVEATGIARTHYDGYTF
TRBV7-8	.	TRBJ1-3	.	TGTGCCAGCAGCCAATCAGGGACTGGAAACACCATATATTTT	CASSQSGTGNTIYF
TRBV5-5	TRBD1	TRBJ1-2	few	TGTGCCAGCAGCCAGGGGGTCCTCGACTATGGCTACACCTTC	CASSQGVLDYGYTF
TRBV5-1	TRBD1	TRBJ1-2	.	TGCGCCAGCAGCGTGGGACAGTTGGATGGCTATGGCTACACCTTC	CASSVGQLDGYGYTF
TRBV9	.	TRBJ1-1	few	TGTGCCAGCAGCGTGGACAGTGATACTGAAGCTTTCTTT	CASSVDSDTEAFF
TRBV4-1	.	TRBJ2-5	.	TGCGCCAGCAGCCAACCAACCCGAGCGGGTGGAGAGACCCAGTACTTC	CASSQPTRAGGETQYF
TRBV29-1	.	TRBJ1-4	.	TGCAGCGTTGACAGATCCATTAATGAAAAACTGTTTTTT	CSVDRSINEKLFF
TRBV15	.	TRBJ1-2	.	TGTGCCACCAGCAGAGGTGATCAGGGCTACACCTTC	CATSRGDQGYTF
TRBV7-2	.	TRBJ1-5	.	TGTGCCAGCAGCTTAGCCAGGGAACATCAGCCCCAGCATTTT	CASSLAREHQPQHF
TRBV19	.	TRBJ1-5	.	TGTGCCAGTAGTGGAGGGACGAGCAGCAATCAGCCCCAGCATTTT	CASSGGTSSNQPQHF
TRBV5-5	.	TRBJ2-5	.	TGTGCCAGCACCCCTGACATTGACCAAGAGACCCAGTACTTC	CASTPDIDQETQYF
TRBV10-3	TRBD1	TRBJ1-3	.	TGTGCCATCAGGACCTCGGGACAGGCTGATGGAAACACCATATATTTT	CAIRTSGQADGNTIYF
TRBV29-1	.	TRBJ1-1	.	TGCAGCGCAAGAGGACACCTGAACACTGAAGCTTTCTTT	CSARGHLNTEAFF
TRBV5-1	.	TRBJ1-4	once	TGCGCCAGCAGCTCGTCCGGGGTCGGAAATGAAAAACTGTTTTTT	CASSSSGVGNEKLFF
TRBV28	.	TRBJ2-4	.	TGTGCCAGCAGTTTTGGGCCAGGGGTGGGCGCCAAAAACATTCAGTACTTC	CASSFGPGVGAKNIQYF
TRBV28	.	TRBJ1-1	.	TGTGCCAGCAGTTTTTCTCCAGGCACTGAAGCTTTCTTT	CASSFSPGTEAFF
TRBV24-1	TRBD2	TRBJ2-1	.	TGTGCCACCAGTGATCCTAGCGGGAGAGTTACCGATGAGCAGTTCTTC	CATSDPSGRVTDEQFF
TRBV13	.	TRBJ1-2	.	TGTGCCAGCAGCTTAGCCGCAGCCCAATGGGACAACCACTATGGCTACACCTTC	CASSLAAAQWDNHYGYTF
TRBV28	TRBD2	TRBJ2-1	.	TGTGCCAGCAGTTTACGGACTAGCGGGAACAATGAGCAGTTCTTC	CASSLRTSGNNEQFF
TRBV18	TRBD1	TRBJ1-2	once	TGTGCCAGCTCACAAGCCGGGACAGGGGCCTATGGCTACACCTTC	CASSQAGTGAYGYTF
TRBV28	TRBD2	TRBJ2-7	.	TGTGCCAGCAGTTCATCGGGACTAGCTAATAGAATCTACGAGCAGTACTTC	CASSSSGLANRIYEQYF
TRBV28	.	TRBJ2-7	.	TGTGCCAGCACCCCGACGAGAAGACTCTACGAGCAGTACTTC	CASTPTRRLYEQYF
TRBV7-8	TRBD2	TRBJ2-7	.	TGTGCCAGCAGCTTGGGAGCGGGGAGCTCCTACGAGCAGTACTTC	CASSLGAGSSYEQYF
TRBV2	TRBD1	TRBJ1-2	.	TGTGCCAGCAGTGAGACTCCCCCGCTCAGACGACAGGGAGCTAACTATGGCTACACCTTC	CASSETPPLRRQGANYGYTF
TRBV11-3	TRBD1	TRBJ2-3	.	TGTGCCAGCAGCACGGGACAGGGTACAGATACGCAGTATTTT	CASSTGQGTDTQYF
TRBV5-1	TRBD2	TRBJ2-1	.	TGCGCCAGCAGCTCCCTAGGCCTAGCGGGAGTATCCTACAATGAGCAGTTCTTC	CASSSLGLAGVSYNEQFF
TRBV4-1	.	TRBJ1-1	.	TGCGCCAGCAGCCAAGATCTCCTTCTGGCAGCTTTCTTT	CASSQDLLLAAFF
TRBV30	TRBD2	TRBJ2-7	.	TGTGCCTGGAGTTCACTAGCGGGAGGATCCTACGAGCAGTACTTC	CAWSSLAGGSYEQYF
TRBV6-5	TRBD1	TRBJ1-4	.	TGTGCCAGCAGGGGGGACAGGGGTAATGAAAAACTGTTTTTT	CASRGDRGNEKLFF
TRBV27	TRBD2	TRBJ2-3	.	TGTGCCAGCAGGACGGGACTAGCGGGGGATACGCAGTATTTT	CASRTGLAGDTQYF
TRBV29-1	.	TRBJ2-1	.	TGCAGCGCCACTCCGGAGGGTGAGCAGTTCTTC	CSATPEGEQFF
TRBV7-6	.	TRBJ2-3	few	TGTGCCAGCAGCGGGGGGACCAAAGATACGCAGTATTTT	CASSGGTKDTQYF
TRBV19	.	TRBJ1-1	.	TGTGCCAGTAATTGGCGGGGAGAAAACACTGAAGCTTTCTTT	CASNWRGENTEAFF
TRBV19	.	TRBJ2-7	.	TGTGCCAGTAGTCGAGGGTACGAGCAGTACTTC	CASSRGYEQYF
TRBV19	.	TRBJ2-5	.	TGTGCCAGTAGGGACATGGCGGAGACCCAGTACTTC	CASRDMAETQYF